These 2 T cell receptor beta chains originate from one sample sequenced in a study of tumor-infiltrating lymphocytes in primary liver carcinoma. The researchers obtained blood RNA from unsorted whole blood and also extracted germline DNA. Constant-region priming of 500 ng total RNA yielded TCR beta cDNA. Three rounds of nested multiplex PCR with slightly modified ARM-PCR produced TCR beta libraries. PCR rounds one and two used TRBV1-TRBV30 forward primers with a C-beta reverse primer for roughly 10 cycles each. Via MiXCR, TCRdb re-called the multiplex PCR reads, giving one row per CDR3 protein. In the table there are some 190,000 distinct CDR3 sequences, over 50% of which are singletons. Source material: peripheral blood. These receptors originate from a man aged 40-55 years with primary liver carcinoma and hepatitis B virus infection.

This CDR3 reads CASSLAGGIQPQHF. The CDR3 DNA is TGTGCCAGCAGCTTGGCCGGGGGTATTCAGCCCCAGCATTTT. V usage is TRBV5-6 and J usage is TRBJ1-5; D may be TRBD1 (5 bases). The CDR3 consists of 14 residues. Germline CDR1 and CDR2: SGHDT and YYEEEE. Trimming took 0 bases from V and 6 from J, leaving 10 bases between them.

Notes on this clonotype: This likely comes from a read error, as the CDR3 has no conserved phenylalanine or tryptophan at its end. This chain uses TRBV11-2 with TRBJ2-3; no clear D gene. CDR3 length: 15 amino acids. Trimming removed 5 bases from V and 1 base from J, with 13 bases in between. Germline-derived CDR1 and CDR2 are SGHAT and FQNNGV. The CDR3 nucleotides are TGTGCCAGCAGCCAAGGAACTCTAGGCACAGATACGCAGTATTCT. It codes for CASSQGTLGTDTQYS.